This paragraph covers one TCR beta chain sequence. Noted time point: newly diagnosed GD, antithyroid drugs for less than 3 months. PBMC RNA was the source of the TCR library. Assembly of TCR beta libraries relied on iRepertoire HTBI primers together with Arm-PCR of CDR3 regions. In TCRdb, the multiplex PCR reads were re-called with MiXCR into one record per CDR3 protein. There are about 210,000 distinct CDR3 sequences in the sample; approximately 18% occur only once, and 12% lies in the top ten. The sample belongs to a study of regulatory T cells in long-lasting Graves disease. V shed 3 bases, J shed 3 bases, and the junction held 5 bases outside the gene matches. The CDR3 runs 16 residues. Germline values: CDR1 MNHNS, CDR2 SASEGT. The same data also went into a second study, on T cells in Graves' hyperthyroidism and ophthalmopathy.

This chain links TRBV6-1 with TRBJ2-3; TRBD2 matches 11 bases. This specimen was peripheral blood mononuclear cells (PBMCs), taken at new diagnosis, from a patient treated with antithyroid drugs. This clonotype originated in a woman aged 25 to 39 with Graves disease. The CDR3 DNA reads as TGTGCCAGCAGTGATTTAGCGGGGGGGCTGACAGATACGCAGTATTTT. It translates to CASSDLAGGLTDTQYF.